This T cell receptor (beta chain) was sequenced in a study of identical twins (dated by TCRdb to 2016 to 2018). In the study overall: TCR alpha and beta repertoires from monozygotic twins, unrelated adults of various ages and cord blood were deep-sequenced to test whether fetal clonotypes persist. To rule out contamination, the twin experiments were replicated at different times with different library preparation protocols. Summary of the overall study and its limitations: Compared with coincidental sharing between unrelated individuals, out-of-frame TCR alpha sequences shared between twins had an excess of sequences with low generation probability. Excess twin sharing in beta out-of-frame sequences was weaker because fewer shared sequences lowered the signal-to-noise ratio. Because the same donors could not be followed over many years, conclusions were based on cross-sectional statistical analysis. Fewer insertions were carried by abundant cord blood beta clonotypes; a weaker similar trend was observed in young adult naive repertoires, while no such trend was observed in memory repertoires. Zero-insertion analyses could be partly confounded by invariant T cells such as MAIT and iNKT, though diverse VJ usage argued against such confounding for most clonotypes. Recombination models systematically underestimated out-of-frame TCR alpha sharing in monozygotic twins but agreed with sharing between unrelated individuals.

Library preparation was by 5' RACE. Sequenced on an Illumina HiSeq 2000. A universal primer binding site was introduced by template switching, and a unique molecular identifier was present in the final cDNA, enabling accurate counting of TCR cDNA molecules. Specific primers in the conserved constant-segment region were used to synthesize first-strand cDNA for TCR alpha and beta chains. To control for contamination, each cDNA library was double barcoded with a SMART-Mk sample barcode plus Illumina barcodes. Two successive PCR steps introduced TruSeq adapter sequences along with Illumina sample barcodes. The TCR alpha and beta cDNA libraries were sequenced on the Illumina HiSeq platform using custom primers. For the original study's pipeline: MiGEC was used to process raw reads and extract unique molecular identifiers, and MiXCR was used to find CDR3 positions. Recombination models were inferred per individual with the repgenHMM and IGoR tools using an EM algorithm. The analysis of shared clonotypes was done with the tcR package in R, with sharing normalized by the product of cloneset sizes. To study raw recombination without the effects of thymic and clonal selection, out-of-frame nonproductive sequences were analyzed. TCRdb reprocessing: public reads trimmed at Q25 with fastp, clones called with MiXCR, in-frame beta chains kept. A single entry per CDR3 protein holds the most common genes and DNA from its merged rows. Clone size and V and J calls follow TCRdb, not the original study. The sample table holds around 100,000 distinct CDR3 sequences, of which just under 6% were seen once. The top ten clones comprise less than 15% of the sample.

Concerning this clonotype itself: Its antigen remains unidentified. Base qualities are missing; no much larger clone stands one base away.

Only healthy Caucasian donors were included. Using Miltenyi CD45RO+ enrichment and human naive T-cell isolation kits, memory (CD45RO+) and naive T cells were isolated from PBMC. The trim is 3 bases for V and 7 bases for J, with a gap of 7 bases between the germline ends. The CDR3 goes from the cysteine to the phenylalanine over 13 residues. The CDR3 DNA has 39 bases and is translated from base 1. The germline V gene yields SGHNT for CDR1 and YENEEA for CDR2. The chain is made from TRBV11-3 and TRBJ1-6; there is no confident call for the D gene. The origin of this receptor is a woman in her 50s in good health. What was sequenced was memory T cells sorted from blood. The sample's cell subset or site label is to be understood as: CD45RO+ enriched T cells. For the CDR3, the sequence is CASSFHENSPLHF. The base sequence is TGTGCCAGCAGCTTCCATGAAAATTCACCCCTCCACTTT.